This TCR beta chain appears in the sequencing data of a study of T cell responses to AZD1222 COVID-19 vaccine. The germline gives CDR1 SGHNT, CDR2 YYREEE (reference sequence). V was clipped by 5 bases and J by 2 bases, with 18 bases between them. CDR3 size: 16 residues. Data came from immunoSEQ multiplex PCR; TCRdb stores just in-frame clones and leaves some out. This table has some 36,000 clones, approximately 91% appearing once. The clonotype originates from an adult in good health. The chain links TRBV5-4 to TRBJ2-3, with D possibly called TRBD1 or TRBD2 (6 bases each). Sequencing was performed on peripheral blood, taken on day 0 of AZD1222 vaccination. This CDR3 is CASSAVGRGLTDTQYF. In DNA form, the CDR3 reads TGTGCCAGCAGTGCCGTCGGTCGGGGGCTCACAGATACGCAGTATTTT.